The rows below give T cell receptor beta chains drawn from one sample of a study of blood T cells in healthy people across ages. TCRdb used MiXCR to reprocess the 5' RACE reads, holding one entry per CDR3 protein. The table records roughly 1,700,000 distinct CDR3 sequences, about 30% of them present only once. Sequencing was carried out using blood. These TCRs come from a woman in her 30s in good health. Each CDR3 is given with its conserved first and last residue. Each record gives: J gene, D gene, clone size, V gene, CDR3 DNA, CDR3 protein. A D gene is named only where the DNA matches it firmly. Clone size is given for some rows only: seen once, a few or many times, or a class if the clone is expanded.

>TRBJ1-4|.|.|TRBV28
TGTGCCAGCAGTCGGCCCGGGGGAGGGCTGTTCGAAAAACGGTTTTTT
CASSRPGGGLFEKRFF
>TRBJ2-7|.|.|TRBV27
TGTGCCAGCAGTTTATCGGTGGGTGGCACCTACAAGCAGTACTTC
CASSLSVGGTYKQYF
>TRBJ1-1|TRBD1|few|TRBV2
TGTGCCAGCCGGGGACAGGGTGATAGCACTGAAGCTTTCTTT
CASRGQGDSTEAFF
>TRBJ2-5|TRBD1|many|TRBV9
TGTGCCAGCACCCCTGGGACAGGGGCCCTACTTGGGGAGACCCAGTACTTC
CASTPGTGALLGETQYF
>TRBJ1-1|TRBD1|few|TRBV20-1
TGCAGTGCTAGAGCCGTAAGGGGGCGAACTGAAGCTTTCTTT
CSARAVRGRTEAFF
>TRBJ1-2|.|many|TRBV7-2
TGTGCCAGCAGCATCGACGGTCGTGGGGATGGCTACACCTTC
CASSIDGRGDGYTF
>TRBJ1-2|TRBD1|.|TRBV4-3
TGCGCCAGCAGCCAATTATCAGGGGGTAACTATGGCTACACCTTC
CASSQLSGGNYGYTF
>TRBJ2-7|.|.|TRBV20-1
TGCAGTGCGAGAAAAACAGGCTACAATGAGCAGTACTTC
CSARKTGYNEQYF
>TRBJ1-1|.|few|TRBV27
TGTGCCAGCAGTTTATCTGGTTTTTATGGAGCTTTCTTT
CASSLSGFYGAFF
>TRBJ2-1|TRBD1|.|TRBV7-9
TGTGCCAGCAGCTTAGGGACAGGGGGTAAGGATGAGCAGTTCTTC
CASSLGTGGKDEQFF
>TRBJ1-1|.|.|TRBV9
TGTGCCAGCAGCTTATTACAGGGTAAGGGCACTGAAGCTTTCTTT
CASSLLQGKGTEAFF
>TRBJ2-3|TRBD1|.|TRBV2
TGTGCCAGCACGCAGGGGACAGGGGGTGATACGCAGTATTTT
CASTQGTGGDTQYF
>TRBJ1-4|.|once|TRBV20-1
TGCAGTGCTAGGGGGTCTGGTGAAAAACTGTTTTTT
CSARGSGEKLFF
>TRBJ2-7|.|few|TRBV18
TGTGCCAGCTCACCGGTACAAAGGCGGACCAACTACGAGCAGTACTTC
CASSPVQRRTNYEQYF
>TRBJ2-3|TRBD2|.|TRBV7-2
TGTGCCAGCGGCTGGGGAGGGGGCACAGATACGCAGTATTTT
CASGWGGGTDTQYF
>TRBJ2-7|TRBD2|many|TRBV9
TGTGCCAGCAGCGTAGCGGGCGGGGGAGGATACGAGCAGTACTTC
CASSVAGGGGYEQYF
>TRBJ2-4|.|many|TRBV2
TGTGCCAGCAGTGTAATTTCGGGACTTTCGTACTTC
CASSVISGLSYF
>TRBJ2-1|.|many|TRBV20-1
TGCAGTGCTAGCTTGTCGATGAGCTCCTACAATGAGCAGTTCTTC
CSASLSMSSYNEQFF
>TRBJ1-4|TRBD1|.|TRBV7-2
TGTGCCAGCAGCAAGGGACAGGGGGTGCTGGGAAGTGAAAAACTGTTTTTT
CASSKGQGVLGSEKLFF
>TRBJ2-7|TRBD1|many|TRBV10-3
TGTGCCATCAGTGACAGGGGGCTTTCCTACGAGCAGTACTTC
CAISDRGLSYEQYF
>TRBJ2-1|.|many|TRBV29-1
TGCAGCGTTGACGCGTCGCATACAAATGAGCAGTTCTTC
CSVDASHTNEQFF
>TRBJ2-2|.|.|TRBV6-6
TGTGCCAGCAGTTACTCAGGGGGGGGGGAGTCCACCGGGGAGCTGTTTTTT
CASSYSGGGESTGELFF
>TRBJ2-1|.|.|TRBV3-1
TGTGCCAGCAGCCAAAGGGGGAACAATGAGCAGTTCTTC
CASSQRGNNEQFF
>TRBJ2-3|TRBD1|.|TRBV2
TGTGCCAGCAGTGAGCAGGGACAGGGGAACACAGATACGCAGTATTTT
CASSEQGQGNTDTQYF
>TRBJ1-2|.|.|TRBV7-2
TGTGCCAGCAGCTTAGATGGGGCGGGGGCTAACTATGGCTACACCTTC
CASSLDGAGANYGYTF
>TRBJ1-1|.|few|TRBV3-1
TGTGCCAGCAGCCAAAACACCAACACTGAAGCTTTCTTT
CASSQNTNTEAFF